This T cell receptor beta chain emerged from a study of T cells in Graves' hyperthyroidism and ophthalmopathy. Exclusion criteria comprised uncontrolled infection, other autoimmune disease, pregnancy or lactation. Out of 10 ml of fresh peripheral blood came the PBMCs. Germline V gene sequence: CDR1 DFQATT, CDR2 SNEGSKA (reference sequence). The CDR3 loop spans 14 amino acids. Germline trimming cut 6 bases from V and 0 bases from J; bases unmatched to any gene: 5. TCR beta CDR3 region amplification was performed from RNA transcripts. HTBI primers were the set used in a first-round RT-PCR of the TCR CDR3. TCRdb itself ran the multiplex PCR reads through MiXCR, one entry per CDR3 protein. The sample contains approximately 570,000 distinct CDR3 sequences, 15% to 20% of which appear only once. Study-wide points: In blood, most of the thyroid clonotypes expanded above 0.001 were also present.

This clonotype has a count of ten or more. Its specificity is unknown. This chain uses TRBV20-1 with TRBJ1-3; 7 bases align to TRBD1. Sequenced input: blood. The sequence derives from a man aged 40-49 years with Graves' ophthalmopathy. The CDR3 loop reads CSAQGGPSGNTIYF. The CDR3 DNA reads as TGCAGTGCCCAAGGGGGCCCCTCTGGAAACACCATATATTTT.